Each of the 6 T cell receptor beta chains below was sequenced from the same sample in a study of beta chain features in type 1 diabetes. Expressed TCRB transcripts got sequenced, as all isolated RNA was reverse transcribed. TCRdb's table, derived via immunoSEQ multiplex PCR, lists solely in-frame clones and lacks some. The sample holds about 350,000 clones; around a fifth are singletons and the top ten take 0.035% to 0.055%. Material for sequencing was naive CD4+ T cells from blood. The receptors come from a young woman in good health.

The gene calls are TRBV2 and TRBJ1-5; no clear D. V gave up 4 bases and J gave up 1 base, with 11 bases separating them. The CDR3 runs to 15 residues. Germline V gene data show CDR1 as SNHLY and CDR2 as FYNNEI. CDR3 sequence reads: CASSALRLSNQPQHF. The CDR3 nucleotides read TGTGCCAGCAGTGCGCTCAGGTTAAGCAATCAGCCCCAGCATTTT.

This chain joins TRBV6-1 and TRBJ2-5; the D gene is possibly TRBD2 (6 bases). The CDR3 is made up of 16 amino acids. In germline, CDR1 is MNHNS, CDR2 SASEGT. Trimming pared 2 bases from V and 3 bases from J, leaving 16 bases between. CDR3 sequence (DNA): TGTGCCAGCAGTGAAACCCCCTCCGGGGGAGAAGAGACCCAGTACTTC. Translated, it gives CASSETPSGGEETQYF.

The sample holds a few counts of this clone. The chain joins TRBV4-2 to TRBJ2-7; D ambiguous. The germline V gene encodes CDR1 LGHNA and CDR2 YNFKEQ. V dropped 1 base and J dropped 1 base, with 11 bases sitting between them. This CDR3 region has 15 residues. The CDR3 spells CASSQVTPGSYEQYF. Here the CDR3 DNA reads TGTGCCAGCAGCCAAGTAACCCCCGGGTCCTACGAGCAGTACTTC.

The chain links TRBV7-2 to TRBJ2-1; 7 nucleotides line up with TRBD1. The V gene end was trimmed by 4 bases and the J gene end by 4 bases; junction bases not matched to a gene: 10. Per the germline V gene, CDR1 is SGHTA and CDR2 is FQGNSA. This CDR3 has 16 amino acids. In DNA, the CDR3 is TGTGCCAGCAGCTCCTCCCAGGGGGTGCTTTACAATGAGCAGTTCTTC. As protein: CASSSSQGVLYNEQFF.

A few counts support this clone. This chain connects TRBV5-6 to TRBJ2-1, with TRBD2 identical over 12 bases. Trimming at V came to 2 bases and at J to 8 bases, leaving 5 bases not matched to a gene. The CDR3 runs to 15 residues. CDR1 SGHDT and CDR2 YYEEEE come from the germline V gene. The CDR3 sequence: CASSLTSGGSHEQFF. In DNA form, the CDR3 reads TGTGCCAGCAGCTTAACTAGCGGGGGGTCCCATGAGCAGTTCTTC. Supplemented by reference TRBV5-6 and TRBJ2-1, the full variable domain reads DAGVTQSPTHLIKTRGQQVTLRCSPKSGHDTVSWYQQALGQGPQFIFQYYEEEERQRGNFPDRFSGHQFPNYSSELNVNALLLGDSALYLCASSLTSGGSHEQFFGPGTRLTVL.

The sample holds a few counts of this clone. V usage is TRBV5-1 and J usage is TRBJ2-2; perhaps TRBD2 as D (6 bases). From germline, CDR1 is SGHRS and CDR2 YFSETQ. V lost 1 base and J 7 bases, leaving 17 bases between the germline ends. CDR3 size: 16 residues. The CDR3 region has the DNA TGCGCCAGCAGCTTGAGCGGGCCGGGGACTGGCGGGGAGCTGTTTTTT. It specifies CASSLSGPGTGGELFF.